A selection of T cell receptor beta chains follows, all from one sample in a study of T cells in Graves' hyperthyroidism and ophthalmopathy. TCRdb processed the multiplex PCR reads anew with MiXCR; each CDR3 protein has one entry. The repertoire has roughly 330,000 distinct CDR3 sequences, roughly 17% of them found once; the top ten carry approximately 35%. The sequencing sample was made of blood. These receptors came from a man in his thirties or forties with Graves' hyperthyroidism. Each CDR3 is given with its conserved first and last residue. A D gene is named only where the DNA matches it firmly. The size of a clone is reported for some rows only, either as once, few or many, or as a class for expanded clones.

size	V	J	D	CDR3	DNA
many	TRBV2	TRBJ2-7	TRBD2	CASSARGGGQYF	TGTGCCAGCAGTGCCCGGGGGGGGGGGCAGTACTTC
NA	TRBV19	TRBJ1-5	NA	CASSTSGVAQPQHF	TGTGCCAGTAGTACCTCAGGGGTAGCTCAGCCCCAGCATTTT
many	TRBV11-3	TRBJ2-7	TRBD2	CASRAGTSGSYEQYF	TGTGCCAGCAGGGCCGGGACTAGCGGCTCCTACGAGCAGTACTTC
many	TRBV7-9	TRBJ2-1	NA	CASAHGEQFF	TGTGCCAGCGCCCACGGCGAGCAGTTCTTC
many	TRBV6-2/TRBV6-3	TRBJ1-2	TRBD1	CASRGTDREGRGYTF	TGTGCCAGCAGGGGTACGGACAGGGAAGGTAGAGGCTACACCTTC
many	TRBV6-2/TRBV6-3	TRBJ1-5	NA	CASGSSNQPQHF	TGTGCCAGCGGATCTAGCAATCAGCCCCAGCATTTT
few	TRBV4-1	TRBJ2-7	NA	CASSQDRQVAYEQYF	TGCGCCAGCAGCCAAGATCGACAGGTTGCATACGAGCAGTACTTC
many	TRBV2	TRBJ1-5	NA	CASSGVQRNQPQHF	TGTGCCAGCAGTGGGGTCCAGCGCAATCAGCCCCAGCATTTT
NA	TRBV29-1	TRBJ1-1	NA	CSVLGPQNTEAFF	TGCAGCGTGTTGGGACCGCAAAACACTGAAGCTTTCTTT
many	TRBV5-1	TRBJ2-3	TRBD2	CASSLSLGRETDTQYF	TGCGCCAGCAGCTTGAGTTTGGGGCGGGAGACAGATACGCAGTATTTT
few	TRBV24-1	TRBJ2-7	NA	CASSGHPNYEQYF	TGTGCCTCCTCGGGACACCCGAACTACGAGCAGTACTTC
many	TRBV27	TRBJ2-7	NA	CASSFSGEQYF	TGTGCCAGCAGTTTCTCAGGCGAGCAGTACTTC
NA	TRBV5-6	TRBJ2-1	NA	CASSSTRVSYNEQFF	TGTGCCAGCAGCTCCACTAGGGTGTCCTACAATGAGCAGTTCTTC
NA	TRBV5-1	TRBJ2-2	NA	CASSFSDGELFF	TGCGCCAGCAGCTTTTCGGACGGGGAGCTGTTTTTT
NA	TRBV20-1	TRBJ2-4	NA	CSESPHRLAKNIQYF	TGCAGTGAATCACCTCACCGGCTAGCCAAAAACATTCAGTACTTC
many	TRBV2	TRBJ2-7	TRBD1	CASRSTGGTYEQYF	TGTGCCAGCAGATCGACAGGGGGCACCTACGAGCAGTACTTC
few	TRBV3-1	TRBJ2-7	NA	CASSQYSSSYEQYF	TGTGCCAGCAGCCAGTACAGCAGCTCCTACGAGCAGTACTTC
many	TRBV11-2	TRBJ2-7	NA	CASSLAGTYEQYF	TGTGCCAGCAGCTTAGCGGGAACCTACGAGCAGTACTTC
NA	TRBV3-1	TRBJ1-3	TRBD1	CASSYSWTGFSGNTIYF	TGTGCCAGCAGCTATTCCTGGACAGGCTTCTCTGGAAACACCATATATTTT
few	TRBV9	TRBJ1-3	NA	CASSVGEIGNTIYF	TGTGCCAGCAGCGTAGGTGAAATCGGGAACACCATATATTTT
many	TRBV6-1	TRBJ1-5	NA	CASSETGPGVYSNQPQHF	TGTGCCAGCAGTGAAACAGGTCCCGGGGTTTATAGCAATCAGCCCCAGCATTTT
few	TRBV3-1	TRBJ2-1	TRBD2	CASSQVVAGNNEQFF	TGTGCCAGCAGCCAAGTCGTAGCGGGGAACAATGAGCAGTTCTTC
NA	TRBV28	TRBJ2-2	NA	CASSLPRGTMNTGELFF	TGTGCCAGCAGTTTACCCAGGGGCACAATGAACACCGGGGAGCTGTTTTTT
NA	TRBV20-1	TRBJ1-5	TRBD1	CSASGTVSNQPQHF	TGCAGTGCTAGCGGGACAGTAAGCAATCAGCCCCAGCATTTT
NA	TRBV6-9	TRBJ2-2	NA	CASSESAGYGELFF	TGCGCCAGCAGTGAGTCGGCGGGATACGGGGAGCTGTTTTTT
NA	TRBV4-2	TRBJ2-1	NA	CASSQEWGDRYNEQFF	TGTGCCAGCAGCCAAGAGTGGGGGGATCGCTACAATGAGCAGTTCTTC
NA	TRBV5-1	TRBJ1-1	NA	CASSFLGGATEAFF	TGCGCCAGCAGCTTTTTAGGTGGCGCGACTGAAGCTTTCTTT
many	TRBV27	TRBJ2-5	TRBD2	CASSFTTSDQETQYF	TGTGCCAGCAGTTTCACGACTAGCGATCAAGAGACCCAGTACTTC
many	TRBV5-1	TRBJ1-3	TRBD1	CASSQGQEYSGNTIYF	TGCGCCAGCAGCCAAGGACAGGAATACTCTGGAAACACCATATATTTT
NA	TRBV6-1	TRBJ2-3	NA	CASSSRGGMGADTQYF	TGTGCCAGCAGTTCCCGGGGCGGGATGGGGGCAGATACGCAGTATTTT
many	TRBV6-1	TRBJ2-5	TRBD2	CASKTSVNQETQYF	TGTGCCAGCAAGACTAGCGTTAACCAAGAGACCCAGTACTTC
NA	TRBV27	TRBJ2-7	TRBD2	CASSLSKGGYEQYF	TGTGCCAGCAGTTTGTCAAAGGGAGGGTACGAGCAGTACTTC
many	TRBV7-6	TRBJ2-4	NA	CASSLQGGIQYF	TGTGCCAGCAGCTTGCAGGGTGGAATTCAGTACTTC
many	TRBV5-1	TRBJ1-2	NA	CASSVTTGMGYGYTF	TGCGCCAGCAGCGTAACCACAGGGATGGGCTATGGCTACACCTTC
many	TRBV3-1	TRBJ1-2	NA	CASRGGKDYGYTF	TGTGCCAGCAGGGGGGGCAAAGACTATGGCTACACCTTC
many	TRBV3-1	TRBJ2-7	TRBD2	CASSQGGPTSAEQYF	TGTGCCAGCAGCCAAGGCGGACCGACTAGCGCCGAGCAGTACTTC
NA	TRBV19	TRBJ1-2	NA	CASSGGGGYTF	TGTGCCAGCTCCGGTGGAGGGGGCTACACCTTC
NA	TRBV27	TRBJ1-3	TRBD1	CASSLSLDRAPGVIYF	TGTGCCAGCAGTTTATCGCTGGACAGGGCCCCCGGGGTCATATATTTT
many	TRBV24-1	TRBJ2-5	TRBD2	CATAGGGSGETQYF	TGTGCCACCGCGGGCGGGGGATCGGGAGAGACCCAGTACTTC
many	TRBV10-3	TRBJ1-2	NA	CAISEGPGNYYGYTF	TGTGCCATCAGTGAGGGGCCAGGGAACTACTATGGCTACACCTTC
NA	TRBV11-2	TRBJ2-1	TRBD2	CASNPGTSGHNEQFF	TGTGCCAGCAACCCCGGGACTAGCGGGCACAATGAGCAGTTCTTC
many	TRBV2	TRBJ2-7	TRBD2	CASSEAQSGRVEQYF	TGTGCCAGCAGTGAAGCGCAGAGCGGGAGGGTCGAGCAGTACTTC
few	TRBV5-1	TRBJ2-7	NA	CASSLGHRTYEQYF	TGCGCCAGCAGCTTGGGACACCGAACCTACGAGCAGTACTTC
NA	TRBV5-1	TRBJ2-1	NA	CASSSLGQYNEQFF	TGCGCCAGCAGCTCCCTGGGGCAATACAATGAGCAGTTCTTC
many	TRBV6-1	TRBJ2-7	NA	CASSSGGLEQYF	TGTGCCAGCAGTTCGGGGGGCCTCGAGCAGTACTTC
many	TRBV28	TRBJ2-3	NA	CASSLIIHPPDTQYF	TGTGCCAGCAGTTTAATCATCCATCCACCAGATACGCAGTATTTT
NA	TRBV9	TRBJ2-7	TRBD2	CASSANRDGGLADSYEPYF	TGTGCCAGCAGCGCTAACCGGGACGGCGGACTAGCAGACTCCTACGAGCCGTACTTC
many	TRBV28	TRBJ1-1	NA	CASSPPRDPIPEAFF	TGTGCCAGCAGCCCCCCCCGGGACCCGATCCCTGAAGCTTTCTTT
few	TRBV29-1	TRBJ1-2	NA	CSVEEDGYTF	TGCAGCGTTGAAGAGGATGGCTACACCTTC
NA	TRBV20-1	TRBJ2-7	TRBD2	CSASSAGETYEQYF	TGCAGTGCTAGCTCGGCGGGGGAAACCTACGAGCAGTACTTC
NA	TRBV10-3	TRBJ2-7	TRBD1	CAIRGQQGHEQYF	TGTGCCATCAGGGGTCAACAGGGGCACGAGCAGTACTTC